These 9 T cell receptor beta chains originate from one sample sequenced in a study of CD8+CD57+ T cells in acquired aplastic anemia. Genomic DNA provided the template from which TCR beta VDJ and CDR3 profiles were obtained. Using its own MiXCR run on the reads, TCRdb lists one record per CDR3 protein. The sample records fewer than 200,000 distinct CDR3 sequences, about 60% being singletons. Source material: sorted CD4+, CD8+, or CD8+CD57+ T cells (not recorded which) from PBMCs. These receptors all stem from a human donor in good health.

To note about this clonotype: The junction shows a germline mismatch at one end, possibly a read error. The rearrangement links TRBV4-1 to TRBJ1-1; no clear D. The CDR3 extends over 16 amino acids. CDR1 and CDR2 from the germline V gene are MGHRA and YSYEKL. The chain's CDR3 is CASSQDSILGNTEAFF. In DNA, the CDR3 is TGTGCCAGCAGCCAAGATTCTATTTTAGGGAACACTGAAGCTTTCTTT.

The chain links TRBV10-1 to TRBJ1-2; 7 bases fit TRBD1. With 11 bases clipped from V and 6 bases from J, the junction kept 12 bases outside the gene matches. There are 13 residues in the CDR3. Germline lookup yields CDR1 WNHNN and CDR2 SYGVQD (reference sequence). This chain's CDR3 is CAATGARGDGYTF. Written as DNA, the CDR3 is TGCGCCGCCACAGGGGCCCGGGGAGATGGCTACACCTTC.

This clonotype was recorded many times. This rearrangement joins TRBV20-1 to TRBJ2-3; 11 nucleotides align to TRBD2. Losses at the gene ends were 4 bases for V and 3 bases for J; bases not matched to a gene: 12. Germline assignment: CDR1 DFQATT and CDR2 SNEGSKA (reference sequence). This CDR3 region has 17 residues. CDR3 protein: CSATYSGRAVGTDTQYF. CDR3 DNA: TGCAGTGCTACTTATAGCGGGAGGGCCGTGGGAACAGATACGCAGTATTTT.

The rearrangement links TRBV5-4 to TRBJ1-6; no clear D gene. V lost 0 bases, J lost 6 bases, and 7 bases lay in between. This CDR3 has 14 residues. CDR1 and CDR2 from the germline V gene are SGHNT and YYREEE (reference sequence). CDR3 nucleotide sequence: TGTGCCAGCAGCTTGGCGGATCTTAATTCACCCCTCCACTTT. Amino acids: CASSLADLNSPLHF.

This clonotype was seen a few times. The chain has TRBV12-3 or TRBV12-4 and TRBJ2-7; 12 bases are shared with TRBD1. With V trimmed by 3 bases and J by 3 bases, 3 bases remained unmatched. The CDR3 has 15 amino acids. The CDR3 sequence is CASSFGTGGIYEQYF. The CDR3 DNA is TGTGCCAGCAGTTTCGGGACAGGGGGCATCTACGAGCAGTACTTC.

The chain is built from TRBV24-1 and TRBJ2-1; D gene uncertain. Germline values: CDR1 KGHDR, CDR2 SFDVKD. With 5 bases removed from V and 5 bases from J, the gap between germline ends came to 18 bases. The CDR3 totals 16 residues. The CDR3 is CATSARGWYANNEQFF. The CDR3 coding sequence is TGTGCCACCAGTGCCCGTGGGTGGTACGCGAACAATGAGCAGTTCTTC.

The DNA of the CDR3 is TGTGCCAGCACCATGGGGCTAGCGGGGGGCGTTGAGACCCAGTACTTC. It yields the protein CASTMGLAGGVETQYF. J is TRBJ2-5 and V is TRBV7-9, with 11 bases identical to TRBD2. The V and J ends lost 7 bases and 5 bases, in that order; junction bases with no gene match: 12. The CDR3 runs to 16 residues. Germline-derived CDR1 and CDR2 are SEHNR and FQNEAQ (reference sequence). Together with reference TRBV7-9 and TRBJ2-5, the CDR3 gives the full variable domain: DTGVSQNPRHKITKRGQNVTFRCDPISEHNRLYWYRQTLGQGPEFLTYFQNEAQLEKSRLLSDRFSAERPKGSFSTLEIQRTEQGDSAMYLCASTMGLAGGVETQYFGPGTRLLVL.

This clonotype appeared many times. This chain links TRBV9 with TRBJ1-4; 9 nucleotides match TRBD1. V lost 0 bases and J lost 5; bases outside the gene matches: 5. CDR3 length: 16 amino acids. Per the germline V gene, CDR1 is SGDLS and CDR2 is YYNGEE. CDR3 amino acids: CASSVDGTGRNEKLFF. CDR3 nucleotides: TGTGCCAGCAGCGTAGACGGGACAGGGCGAAATGAAAAACTGTTTTTT.

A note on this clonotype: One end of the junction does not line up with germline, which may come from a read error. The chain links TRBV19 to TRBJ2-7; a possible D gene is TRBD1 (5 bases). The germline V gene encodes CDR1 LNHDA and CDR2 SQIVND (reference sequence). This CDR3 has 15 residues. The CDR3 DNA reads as TGTGCCAGTAGTATTCGCAGGGCCAGCTCCTACGAGCGGTACTTC. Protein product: CASSIRRASSYERYF. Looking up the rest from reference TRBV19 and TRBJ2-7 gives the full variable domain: DGGITQSPKYLFRKEGQNVTLSCEQNLNHDAMYWYRQDPGQGLRLIYYSQIVNDFQKGDIAEGYSVSREKKESFPLTVTSAQKNPTAFYLCASSIRRASSYERYFGPGTRLTVT.